The following is a T cell receptor (beta chain) sequence with its context. Its cognate antigen is unknown. The data were taken from a study of tumor and adjacent non-tumor tissue in lung cancer. Study-level information: There were about twelve adenocarcinoma, a couple of squamous cell carcinoma and 1 small cell lung cancer cases. Study-level findings and limits: Patients with more diverse tumor TCRs had worse survival.

Germline CDR1 and CDR2: MNHEY and SVGAGI. The CDR3 totals 17 residues. V was shortened by 5 bases and J by 5 bases, with 25 bases between the two germline ends. RNA was extracted from bulk tissue without any cell sorting. A modified ARM-PCR protocol with three rounds of nested PCR amplified TCRbeta. TCRdb independently ran MiXCR on the multiplex PCR reads; one entry per CDR3 protein. The sample holds 60,000 to 95,000 distinct CDR3 sequences, around 77% seen once. The chain combines TRBV6-5 with TRBJ2-7; D is perhaps TRBD1 (7 bases). This clonotype was obtained from a woman aged 45 to 65 with non-small cell lung cancer. Sequences were obtained from lung tumor tissue. The CDR3: CASSRHPSSGDSDEQYF. Written as DNA, the CDR3 is TGTGCCAGCAGTCGCCATCCCTCCTCGGGGGACAGTGACGAGCAGTACTTC.